These T cell receptor beta chains were read from a single sample in a study of identical twins. TCRdb re-derived calls from the 5' RACE reads in MiXCR, one entry per CDR3 protein. The repertoire holds under 1 million distinct CDR3 sequences, with 9% to 15% as singletons. This same sample was also part of a study on yellow fever vaccine responses in identical twins.

Sequencing input: PBMCs. These receptors were taken from a woman between 18 and 30 years old in good health. CDR3s include the opening cysteine and the closing phenylalanine or tryptophan. The D gene is left open where the match is weak. Part of the rows lack a size; the others show once, few, many or a class for expanded clones.

len,j_gene,abundance,d_gene,v_gene,CDR3aa,CDR3nt
15,TRBJ2-1,NA,TRBD2,TRBV6-1,CASGGSSGRRYEQFF,TGTGCTTCGGGGGGATCTAGCGGGAGGAGGTATGAGCAGTTCTTC
11,TRBJ2-3,NA,NA,TRBV20-1,CSAEGGDTQYF,TGCAGTGCTGAGGGGGGAGATACGCAGTATTTT
14,TRBJ2-4,NA,TRBD1,TRBV2,CATRDRVSKNIQYF,TGTGCCACCCGGGACAGGGTTTCCAAAAACATTCAGTACTTC
17,TRBJ2-1,few,TRBD1,TRBV14,CASSQDPRDRAYNEQFF,TGTGCCAGCAGCCAAGATCCCCGGGACAGGGCCTACAATGAGCAGTTCTTC
12,TRBJ2-4,NA,NA,TRBV20-1,CSAPLQGNIQYF,TGCAGTGCCCCACTCCAGGGGAACATTCAGTACTTC
16,TRBJ2-7,NA,NA,TRBV5-1,CASSPKDSHLSYEQYF,TGCGCCAGCAGCCCGAAGGACAGCCACCTTTCCTACGAGCAGTACTTC
14,TRBJ1-5,few,NA,TRBV20-1,CSARPGTPNQPQHF,TGCAGTGCTAGACCCGGGACTCCAAATCAGCCCCAGCATTTT
16,TRBJ2-3,few,TRBD2,TRBV20-1,CSALGRGTSFTDTQYF,TGCAGTGCACTGGGGAGGGGAACTTCCTTCACAGATACGCAGTATTTT
13,TRBJ2-7,NA,TRBD1,TRBV6-1,CASSEDRIGEQYF,TGTGCCAGCAGTGAGGACAGGATAGGAGAGCAGTACTTC
11,TRBJ1-5,few,NA,TRBV20-1,CSARVGQPQHF,TGCAGTGCTAGAGTAGGTCAGCCCCAGCATTTT
17,TRBJ2-7,few,NA,TRBV7-8,CASSDTGRAGEGYEQYF,TGTGCCAGCAGCGATACTGGACGGGCCGGTGAGGGGTACGAGCAGTACTTC
13,TRBJ2-2,few,NA,TRBV7-8,CASSDSLLRELFF,TGTGCCAGCAGCGATTCCCTACTAAGGGAGCTGTTTTTT
12,TRBJ1-2,NA,TRBD1,TRBV20-1,CSATGGSYGYTF,TGCAGTGCTACAGGGGGCAGCTATGGCTACACCTTC
15,TRBJ1-2,few,NA,TRBV3-1,CASSQDQEWYYGYTF,TGTGCCAGCAGCCAAGACCAGGAATGGTACTATGGCTACACCTTC
13,TRBJ2-3,many,NA,TRBV13,CASARGNTDTQYF,TGTGCCAGCGCCCGGGGGAATACAGATACGCAGTATTTT
15,TRBJ2-5,NA,NA,TRBV2,CASSPGLNYQETQYF,TGTGCCAGCAGTCCGGGACTGAACTACCAAGAGACCCAGTACTTC
16,TRBJ2-7,NA,TRBD2,TRBV7-9,CASSPGTSGFSYEQYF,TGTGCCAGCAGCCCAGGGACTAGCGGATTCTCCTACGAGCAGTACTTC
16,TRBJ2-6,few,NA,TRBV15,CATSRDLGVGANVLTF,TGTGCCACCAGCAGAGATTTAGGGGTTGGGGCCAACGTCCTGACTTTC
15,TRBJ2-3,NA,NA,TRBV20-1,CSARDWTTNTDTQYF,TGCAGTGCTAGAGATTGGACAACGAACACAGATACGCAGTATTTT
17,TRBJ2-1,many,NA,TRBV3-1,CASSQDWGSGDHNEQFF,TGTGCCAGCAGCCAAGATTGGGGTAGCGGTGACCACAATGAGCAGTTCTTC
17,TRBJ2-6,NA,NA,TRBV7-9,CASSFWQGGSGANVLTF,TGTGCCAGCAGCTTTTGGCAGGGAGGCTCTGGGGCCAACGTCCTGACTTTC
11,TRBJ2-1,NA,NA,TRBV7-3,CASSPGQEQFF,TGTGCCAGCAGCCCCGGACAGGAGCAGTTCTTC
16,TRBJ2-3,few,TRBD2,TRBV5-1,CASSEALAGAVDTQYF,TGCGCCAGCAGCGAGGCCCTAGCGGGAGCAGTTGATACGCAGTATTTT
14,TRBJ2-7,NA,TRBD2,TRBV2,CASSGRLAPYEQYF,TGTGCCAGCAGTGGCCGACTAGCCCCCTACGAGCAGTACTTC
12,TRBJ2-7,NA,NA,TRBV7-9,CASSYLSYEQYF,TGTGCCAGCAGCTATCTGAGCTACGAGCAGTACTTC
14,TRBJ1-1,few,NA,TRBV11-2,CASSLEPGGTEAFF,TGTGCCAGCAGCTTAGAACCCGGTGGCACTGAAGCTTTCTTT
17,TRBJ2-2,NA,TRBD1,TRBV5-1,CASSFTGTGGVTGELFF,TGCGCCAGCAGCTTTACCGGGACAGGGGGCGTAACCGGGGAGCTGTTTTTT
15,TRBJ1-2,NA,TRBD1,TRBV5-1,CASSLPDRGNYGYTF,TGCGCCAGCAGCTTGCCGGACAGGGGTAACTATGGCTACACCTTC
15,TRBJ2-1,few,NA,TRBV7-9,CASSLSRQLIAEQFF,TGTGCCAGCAGCTTATCTCGACAGTTGATCGCTGAGCAGTTCTTC
15,TRBJ1-5,many,NA,TRBV20-1,CSASSRLYSNQPQHF,TGCAGTGCTAGTTCCAGGCTTTATAGCAATCAGCCCCAGCATTTT
16,TRBJ1-5,few,NA,TRBV9,CASSAGGAALHQPQHF,TGTGCCAGCAGCGCGGGGGGCGCAGCCCTCCATCAGCCCCAGCATTTT
14,TRBJ2-7,NA,TRBD2,TRBV9,CASSVDGRSYEQYF,TGTGCCAGCAGCGTAGACGGGAGGTCCTACGAGCAGTACTTC